Below are 12 T cell receptor beta chains sequenced from a single sample in a study of neurological immune-mediated disorders. TCRdb re-called the 5' RACE reads through MiXCR, storing one row per CDR3 protein. The data contain approximately 58,000 distinct CDR3 sequences, 7% to 10% of them singletons. Time point given: longitudinal time-point 3. Input material: PBMCs. The receptors here all came from a woman in her thirties or forties in good health.

This clonotype has just a few counts. The chain recombines TRBV10-3 with TRBJ1-1; 7 bases are a match to TRBD1. CDR3 length: 15 amino acids. The V gene's germline CDR1 is ENHRY and CDR2 SYGVKD. The J segment lost 1 base and the V segment lost 3 bases, leaving 5 bases of the junction unmatched. The CDR3 DNA reads as TGTGCCATCAGTGATCCGGGACAGCCGAACACTGAAGCTTTCTTT. Residues: CAISDPGQPNTEAFF.

This clonotype appeared many times. The chain links TRBV18 to TRBJ2-1, with D hard to call. Trimming cost V 3 bases and J 3 bases, with 9 bases left between them. CDR3 size: 14 residues. The germline V gene encodes CDR1 KGHSH and CDR2 LQKENI. The CDR3 region is CASSPAWVYNEQFF. In DNA form, the CDR3 reads TGTGCCAGCTCACCCGCTTGGGTCTACAATGAGCAGTTCTTC.

This clonotype has a count of ten or more. The chain couples TRBV6-6 to TRBJ2-7, with a weak D call TRBD2 (6 bases). The CDR3 sequence is 18 residues long. Germline V CDR1 and CDR2: MNHNY, SVGAGI (reference sequence). Trimming shortened V by 6 bases and J by 3 bases, and 27 bases separated the two germline ends. The CDR3 is CASSPTGTRLRVSYEQYF. The DNA for the CDR3 is TGTGCCAGCAGCCCCACCGGGACTCGCCTCAGGGTTAGCTACGAGCAGTACTTC.

This clonotype has a count of ten or more. The gene calls are TRBV18 and TRBJ1-1; TRBD1 might be the D (5 bases). Germline values: CDR1 KGHSH, CDR2 LQKENI. The CDR3 has 15 residues. The ends were cut back, 3 bases at V and 4 bases at J, with 15 bases in the middle. The CDR3 reads CASSPDSGESTEAFF. CDR3 sequence (DNA): TGTGCCAGCTCACCTGATTCGGGGGAGAGCACTGAAGCTTTCTTT.

This clonotype was found many times. V usage is TRBV7-2 and J usage is TRBJ2-3; D might be TRBD1 (5 bases). From germline, CDR1 is SGHTA and CDR2 FQGNSA. There are 16 residues in the CDR3. The V end was cut by 5 bases, the J end by 4 bases, with 19 bases between. CDR3 sequence: CASSAFSLGHSDTQYF. The CDR3 DNA reads as TGTGCCAGCAGCGCGTTCTCCCTCGGACACTCAGATACGCAGTATTTT.

This clonotype was picked up many times. This chain connects TRBV14 to TRBJ1-2, with D possibly matching TRBD1 (5 bases). The ends were cut back, 6 bases at V and 4 bases at J, with 12 bases in the middle. This CDR3 is built from 13 residues. Germline V gene sequence: CDR1 SGHDN, CDR2 FVKESK. DNA of the CDR3: TGTGCCAGCAGAGGAGCGGGGCGCTATGGCTACACCTTC. Its protein is CASRGAGRYGYTF.

This clonotype came up many times. The rearrangement links TRBV3-1 to TRBJ2-3, with 11 bases aligning to TRBD2. Germline V gives CDR1 LGHDT, CDR2 YNNKEL (reference sequence). The junction had 2 bases not matched to a gene; V was cut back by 1 base and J by 2 bases. The CDR3 loop spans 16 amino acids. The chain's CDR3 is CASSQGGLADTDTQYF. CDR3 sequence (DNA): TGTGCCAGCAGCCAAGGGGGACTAGCGGACACAGATACGCAGTATTTT.

This clonotype was counted ten times or more. The chain combines TRBV6-5 with TRBJ2-1; D gene uncertain. This CDR3 has 14 amino acids. Trimming stripped 4 bases from V and 0 bases from J, with 7 bases between. CDR1 MNHEY and CDR2 SVGAGI come from the germline V gene. The CDR3 sequence is CASSSSSSYNEQFF. In DNA, the CDR3 is TGTGCCAGCAGTTCGTCTAGCTCCTACAATGAGCAGTTCTTC.

In this sample, this clonotype turned up many times. This chain joins TRBV6-2 or TRBV6-3 and TRBJ1-1; TRBD1 might be the D (5 bases). This CDR3 spans 11 amino acids. Germline V gene lookup returns CDR1 MNHEY and CDR2 SVGEGT. The CDR3 loop reads CAASRGSEAFF. The CDR3 bases are TGTGCGGCATCAAGGGGCAGTGAAGCTTTCTTT.

This clonotype was recorded many times. The V call is TRBV4-1, the J call TRBJ1-2; no reliable D call. Trimming took 4 bases from V and 4 from J, leaving 13 bases between them. Germline-derived CDR1 and CDR2 are MGHRA and YSYEKL. The length of the CDR3 is 14 residues. CDR3 DNA sequence: TGCGCCAGCAGCCCGGCAGCTACTGGCTATGGCTACACCTTC. This sequence encodes CASSPAATGYGYTF.

Ten or more counts support this clonotype. This chain uses TRBV12-3 or TRBV12-4 with TRBJ1-6; D call uncertain. This CDR3 contains 13 residues. Trimming removed 5 bases at V and 9 bases at J, with 11 bases between. The CDR3 here is CASSRAGSSPLHF. The DNA of the CDR3 is TGTGCCAGCAGTCGGGCCGGGAGTTCACCCCTCCACTTT.

The chain uses TRBV18 and TRBJ1-4; no definite D call. Germline values: CDR1 KGHSH, CDR2 LQKENI. Trimming left V 3 bases short and J 8 bases short, with 13 bases between. The CDR3 runs to 14 residues. Here the CDR3 reads CASSPKGSGEKLFF. DNA of the CDR3: TGTGCCAGCTCACCGAAAGGCAGCGGGGAAAAACTGTTTTTT.